This TCR beta chain originates from a study of T cells after yellow fever vaccination. Germline loops: CDR1 SGDLS, CDR2 YYNGEE. V dropped 4 bases and J dropped 4; count of bases not matched to a gene: 8. The CDR3 has 14 residues. TCRdb re-called the 5' RACE reads through MiXCR, storing one row per CDR3 protein. Altogether 500,000 to 700,000 distinct CDR3 sequences are present, roughly 21% being singletons, with the ten largest covering approximately 15%. The sample in question was PBMCs, obtained 15 days after the yellow fever booster vaccination. The clonotype comes from a man aged 25-45 years who received the YFV17D yellow fever vaccine. The rearrangement links TRBV9 to TRBJ2-7; TRBD1 agrees at 7 bases. This CDR3 is CASSPGDSAYEQYF. The CDR3 DNA is TGTGCCAGCAGCCCTGGGGACAGTGCTTACGAGCAGTACTTC.